This TCR beta chain is drawn from a study of graft-versus-host responses after intestinal transplantation. Across the study: Multivisceral, liver-intestinal, or isolated intestinal grafts were transplanted into recipients.

Note on this clone: What it binds is unknown.

This CDR3 is 15 amino acids long. Sequenced by immunoSEQ multiplex PCR; TCRdb stores in-frame clones only, minus some. In the table there are about 120,000 clones, 90% of which are singletons. The clonotype comes from a human donor who received an intestinal transplant. The source was unstimulated CD4+ T cells sorted from spleen or lymph node cells, collected before intestinal transplant. This chain joins TRBV21-1 and TRBJ1-1; the table's D gene call, TRBD1, was not cross checked with the DNA. TRBV21-1 is a recognized pseudogene. CDR3 protein: CASSKADTIDTEAFF. The CDR3 DNA follows: TGTGCCAGCAGCAAAGCAGACACGATTGACACTGAAGCTTTCTTT.